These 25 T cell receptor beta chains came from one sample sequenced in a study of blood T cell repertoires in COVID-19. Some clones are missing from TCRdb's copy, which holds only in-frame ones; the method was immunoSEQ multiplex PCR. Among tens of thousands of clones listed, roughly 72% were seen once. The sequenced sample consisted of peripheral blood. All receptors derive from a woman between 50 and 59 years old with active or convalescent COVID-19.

CDR3 loop: CASSGTSENSEQFF. CDR3 in DNA: TGTGCCAGCAGCGGGACTAGCGAGAATAGCGAGCAGTTCTTC. V usage is TRBV6-4 and J usage is TRBJ2-1, with 10 bases fitting TRBD2. J gave up 10 bases and V 6 bases, and 9 bases lay outside the gene matches. CDR1 is MRHNA, CDR2 SNTAGT, per germline. The CDR3 totals 14 residues.

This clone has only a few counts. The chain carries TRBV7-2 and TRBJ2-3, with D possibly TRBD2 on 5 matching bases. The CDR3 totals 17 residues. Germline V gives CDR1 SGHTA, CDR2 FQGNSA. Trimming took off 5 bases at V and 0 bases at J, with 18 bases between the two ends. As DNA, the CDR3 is TGTGCCAGCAGCCAGAAGCGGAACAGCCTTAGCACAGATACGCAGTATTTT. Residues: CASSQKRNSLSTDTQYF.

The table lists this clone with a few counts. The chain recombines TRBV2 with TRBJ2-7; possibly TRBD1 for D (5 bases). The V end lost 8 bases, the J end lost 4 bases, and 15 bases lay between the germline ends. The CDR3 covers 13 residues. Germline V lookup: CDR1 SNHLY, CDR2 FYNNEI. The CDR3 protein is CASRQGVIYEQYF. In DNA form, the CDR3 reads TGTGCCAGCCGACAAGGGGTAATTTACGAGCAGTACTTC.

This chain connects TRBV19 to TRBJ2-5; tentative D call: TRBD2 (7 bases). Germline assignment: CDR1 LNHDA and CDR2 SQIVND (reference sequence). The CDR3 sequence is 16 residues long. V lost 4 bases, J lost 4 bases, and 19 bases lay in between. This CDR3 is CASSSPGGALRETQYF. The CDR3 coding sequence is TGTGCCAGTAGTAGTCCTGGGGGGGCGCTTAGAGAGACCCAGTACTTC.

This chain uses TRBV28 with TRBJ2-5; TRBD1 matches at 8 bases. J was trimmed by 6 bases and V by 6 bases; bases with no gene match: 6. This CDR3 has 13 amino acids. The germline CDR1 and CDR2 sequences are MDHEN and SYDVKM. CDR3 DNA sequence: TGTGCCAGCAGCTCAGGGGGCGGAAAGACCCAGTACTTC. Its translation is CASSSGGGKTQYF.

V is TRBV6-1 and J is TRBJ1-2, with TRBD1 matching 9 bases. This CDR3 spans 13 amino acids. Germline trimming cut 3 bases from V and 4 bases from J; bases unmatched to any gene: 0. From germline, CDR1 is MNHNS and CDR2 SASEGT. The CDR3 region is CASSETGGYGYTF. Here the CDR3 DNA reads TGTGCCAGCAGTGAGACAGGGGGCTATGGCTACACCTTC.

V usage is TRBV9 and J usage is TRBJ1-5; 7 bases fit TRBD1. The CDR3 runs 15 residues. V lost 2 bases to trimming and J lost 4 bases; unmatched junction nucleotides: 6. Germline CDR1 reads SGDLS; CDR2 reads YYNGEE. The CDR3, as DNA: TGTGCCAGCAGCGTCGGGCCAGGGGGGAATCAGCCCCAGCATTTT. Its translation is CASSVGPGGNQPQHF. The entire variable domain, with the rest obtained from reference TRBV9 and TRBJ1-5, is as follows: DSGVTQTPKHLITATGQRVTLRCSPRSGDLSVYWYQQSLDQGLQFLIQYYNGEERAKGNILERFSAQQFPDLHSELNLSSLELGDSALYFCASSVGPGGNQPQHFGDGTRLSIL.

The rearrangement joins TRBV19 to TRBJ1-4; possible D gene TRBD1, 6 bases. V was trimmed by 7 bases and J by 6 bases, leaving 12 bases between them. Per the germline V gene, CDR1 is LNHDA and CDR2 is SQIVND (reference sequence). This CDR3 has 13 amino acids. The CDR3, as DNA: TGTGCCAGTAAGCGGGGGCCCTATGAAAAACTGTTTTTT. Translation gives CASKRGPYEKLFF.

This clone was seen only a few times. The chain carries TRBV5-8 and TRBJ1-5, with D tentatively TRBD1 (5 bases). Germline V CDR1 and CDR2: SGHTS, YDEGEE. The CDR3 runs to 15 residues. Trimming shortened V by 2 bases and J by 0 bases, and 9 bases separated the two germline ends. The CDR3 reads CASSLDSYSNQPQHF. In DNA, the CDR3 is TGTGCCAGCAGCTTAGACAGCTATAGCAATCAGCCCCAGCATTTT.

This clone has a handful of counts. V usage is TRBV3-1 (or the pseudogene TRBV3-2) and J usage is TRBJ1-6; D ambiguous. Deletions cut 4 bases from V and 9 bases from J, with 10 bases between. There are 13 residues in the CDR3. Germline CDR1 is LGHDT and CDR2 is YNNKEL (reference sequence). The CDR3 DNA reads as TGTGCCAGCAGCCTGGGCAATTCTTCACCCCTCCACTTT. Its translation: CASSLGNSSPLHF.

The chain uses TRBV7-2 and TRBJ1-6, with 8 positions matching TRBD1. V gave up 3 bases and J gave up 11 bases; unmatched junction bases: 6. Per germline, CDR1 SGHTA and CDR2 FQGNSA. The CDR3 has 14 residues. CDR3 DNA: TGTGCCAGCAGCTTTCGTTCAGGGGGCACACCCCTCCACTTT. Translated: CASSFRSGGTPLHF.

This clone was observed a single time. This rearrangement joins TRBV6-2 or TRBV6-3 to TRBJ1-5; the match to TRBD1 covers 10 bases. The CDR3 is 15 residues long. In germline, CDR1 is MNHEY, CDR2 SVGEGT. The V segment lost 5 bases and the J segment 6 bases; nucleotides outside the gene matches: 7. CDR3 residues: CASSRHGTGVQPQHF. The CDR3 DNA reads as TGTGCCAGCAGTCGACACGGGACAGGGGTTCAGCCCCAGCATTTT.

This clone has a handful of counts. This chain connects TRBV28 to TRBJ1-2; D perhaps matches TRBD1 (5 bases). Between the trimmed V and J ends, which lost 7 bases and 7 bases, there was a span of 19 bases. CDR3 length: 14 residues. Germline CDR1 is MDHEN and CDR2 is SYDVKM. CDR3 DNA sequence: TGTGCCAGCACTCCCGGAGGTGGGGGGGTTGGCTACACCTTC. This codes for CASTPGGGGVGYTF.

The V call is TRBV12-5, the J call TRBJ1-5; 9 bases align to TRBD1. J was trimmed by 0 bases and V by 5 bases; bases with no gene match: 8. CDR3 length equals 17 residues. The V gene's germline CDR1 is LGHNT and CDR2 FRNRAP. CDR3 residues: CASGLGQGAYSNQPQHF. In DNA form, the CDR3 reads TGTGCTAGTGGTCTGGGACAGGGTGCGTATAGCAATCAGCCCCAGCATTTT.

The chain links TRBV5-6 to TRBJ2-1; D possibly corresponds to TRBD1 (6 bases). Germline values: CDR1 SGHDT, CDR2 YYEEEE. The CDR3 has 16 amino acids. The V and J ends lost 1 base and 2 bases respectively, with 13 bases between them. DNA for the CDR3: TGTGCCAGCAGCTTGAAATCAGGGGTAACCTACAATGAGCAGTTCTTC. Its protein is CASSLKSGVTYNEQFF. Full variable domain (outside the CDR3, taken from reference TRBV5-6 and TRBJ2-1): DAGVTQSPTHLIKTRGQQVTLRCSPKSGHDTVSWYQQALGQGPQFIFQYYEEEERQRGNFPDRFSGHQFPNYSSELNVNALLLGDSALYLCASSLKSGVTYNEQFFGPGTRLTVL.

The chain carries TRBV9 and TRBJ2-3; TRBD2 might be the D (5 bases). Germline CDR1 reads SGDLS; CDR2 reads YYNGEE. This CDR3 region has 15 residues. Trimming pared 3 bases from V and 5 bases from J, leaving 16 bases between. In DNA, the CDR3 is TGTGCCAGCAGCGGCGGACTGTCGCCAGTAGATACGCAGTATTTT. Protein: CASSGGLSPVDTQYF.

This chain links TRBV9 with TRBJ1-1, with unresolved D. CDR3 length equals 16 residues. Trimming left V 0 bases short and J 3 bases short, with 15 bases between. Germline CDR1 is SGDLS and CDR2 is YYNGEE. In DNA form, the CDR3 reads TGTGCCAGCAGCGTAGACACGTCGATGCAGTACACTGAAGCTTTCTTT. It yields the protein CASSVDTSMQYTEAFF.

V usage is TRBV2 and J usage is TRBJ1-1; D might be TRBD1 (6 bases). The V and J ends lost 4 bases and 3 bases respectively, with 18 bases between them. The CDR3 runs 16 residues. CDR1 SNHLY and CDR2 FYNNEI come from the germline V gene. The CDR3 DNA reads TGTGCCAGCAGTGTAGGCGGGGGCCAGGGAGACACTGAAGCTTTCTTT. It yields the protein CASSVGGGQGDTEAFF.

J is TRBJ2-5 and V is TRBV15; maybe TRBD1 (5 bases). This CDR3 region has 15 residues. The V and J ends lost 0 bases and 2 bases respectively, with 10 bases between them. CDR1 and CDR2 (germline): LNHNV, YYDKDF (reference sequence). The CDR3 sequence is CATSRDPGSQETQYF. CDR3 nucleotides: TGTGCCACCAGCAGAGACCCAGGGTCACAAGAGACCCAGTACTTC. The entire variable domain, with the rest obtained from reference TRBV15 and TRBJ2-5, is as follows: DAMVIQNPRYQVTQFGKPVTLSCSQTLNHNVMYWYQQKSSQAPKLLFHYYDKDFNNEADTPDNFQSRRPNTSFCFLDIRSPGLGDTAMYLCATSRDPGSQETQYFGPGTRLLVL.

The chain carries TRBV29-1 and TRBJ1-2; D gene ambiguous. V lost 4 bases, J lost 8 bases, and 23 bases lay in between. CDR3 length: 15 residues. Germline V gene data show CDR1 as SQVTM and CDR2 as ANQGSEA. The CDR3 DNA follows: TGCAGCGTTGTTCTGTCCCCCGGCGGGGAGCGAGGCTACACCTTC. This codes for CSVVLSPGGERGYTF.

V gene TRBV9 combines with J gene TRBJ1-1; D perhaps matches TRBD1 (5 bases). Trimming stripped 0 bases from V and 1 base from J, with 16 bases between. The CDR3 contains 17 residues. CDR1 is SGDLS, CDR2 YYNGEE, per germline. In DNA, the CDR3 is TGTGCCAGCAGCGTAGGCCAAGGGGCGGGGGAGAACACTGAAGCTTTCTTT. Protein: CASSVGQGAGENTEAFF.

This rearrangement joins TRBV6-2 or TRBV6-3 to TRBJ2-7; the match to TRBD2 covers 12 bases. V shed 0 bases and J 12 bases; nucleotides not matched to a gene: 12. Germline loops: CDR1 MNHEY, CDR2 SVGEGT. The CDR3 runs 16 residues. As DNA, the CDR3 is TGTGCCAGCAGTTACTCGATAGTAGCGACTAGCGGGAGATGGTACTTC. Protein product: CASSYSIVATSGRWYF.

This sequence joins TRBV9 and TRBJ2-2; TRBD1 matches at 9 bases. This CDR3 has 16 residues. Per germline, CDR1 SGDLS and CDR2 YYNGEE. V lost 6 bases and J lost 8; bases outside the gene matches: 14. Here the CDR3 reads CASNPGQGLTLGELFF. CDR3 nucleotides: TGTGCCAGCAACCCGGGACAGGGCCTAACATTGGGGGAGCTGTTTTTT.

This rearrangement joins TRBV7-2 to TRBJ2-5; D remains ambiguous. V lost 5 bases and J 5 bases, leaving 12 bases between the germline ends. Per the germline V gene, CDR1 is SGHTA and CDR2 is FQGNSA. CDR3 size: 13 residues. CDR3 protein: CASSQLVRETQYF. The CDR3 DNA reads TGTGCCAGCAGCCAATTAGTCCGGGAGACCCAGTACTTC.

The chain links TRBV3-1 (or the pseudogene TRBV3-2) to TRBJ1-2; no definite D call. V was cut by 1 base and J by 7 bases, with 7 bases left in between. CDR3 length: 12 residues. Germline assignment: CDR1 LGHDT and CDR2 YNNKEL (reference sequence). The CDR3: CASSQVSGGYTF. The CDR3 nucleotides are TGTGCCAGCAGCCAAGTTTCGGGTGGCTACACCTTC.